Listed below are T cell receptor beta chains from one sample, sequenced in a study of blood T cell repertoires in COVID-19. Assay: immunoSEQ multiplex PCR; the TCRdb copy retains only in-frame clones and omits some. The data hold approximately 21,000 clones, with 80% to 90% observed a single time. Sequencing used peripheral blood. Receptors were obtained from a human donor with acute or convalescent COVID-19. The donor label of this sample is uncertain. The CDR3 runs from the conserved cysteine through the conserved F or W. D genes are given only for firm matches. Clone size is given for some rows only: seen once, a few or many times, or a class if the clone is expanded.

NA,NA,TRBJ1-1,TRBV19,TGTGCCAGTAGTATACCCACAGGCGGGGCTGGCACTGAAGCTTTCTTT,CASSIPTGGAGTEAFF
NA,TRBD2,TRBJ2-5,TRBV6-2/TRBV6-3,TGTGCCAGCAGTTACTCGGGACTAGCGGAACAAGAGACCCAGTACTTC,CASSYSGLAEQETQYF
few,TRBD2,TRBJ2-2,TRBV4-1,TGCGCCAGCAGCCAGGGACTAGCGGGGAACACCGGGGAGCTGTTTTTT,CASSQGLAGNTGELFF
NA,NA,TRBJ1-5,TRBV6-2/TRBV6-3,TGTGCCAGCAGTTACTCGACTTGGTCCGAACAGCCCCAGCATTTT,CASSYSTWSEQPQHF
NA,NA,TRBJ2-7,TRBV27,TGTGCCAGCAGTTCGGGCTACGAGCAGTACTTC,CASSSGYEQYF
NA,NA,TRBJ1-2,TRBV10-3,TGTGCCATCTGGGGGGTCGATGGCTACACCTTC,CAIWGVDGYTF
NA,NA,TRBJ2-5,TRBV6-5,TGTGCCAGCAGTTCCCCCCCCTCAGAGACCCAGTACTTC,CASSSPPSETQYF
NA,TRBD1,TRBJ1-2,TRBV18,TGTGCCAGCTCACCAGAGGCAGGGGGTAACTATGGCTACACCTTC,CASSPEAGGNYGYTF
NA,NA,TRBJ1-1,TRBV12-3/TRBV12-4,TGTGCCAGCTGGGGGCGGGGGAGGGCGGAAGCTTTCTTT,CASWGRGRAEAFF
NA,TRBD2,TRBJ2-5,TRBV6-2/TRBV6-3,TGTGCCAGCAGTTGGGCGGCGGGGGGGGGAGAGACCCAGTACTTC,CASSWAAGGGETQYF
NA,NA,TRBJ1-4,TRBV6-6,TGTGCCAGCAACGTCGGGACAAATAATGAAAAACTGTTTTTT,CASNVGTNNEKLFF
NA,NA,TRBJ2-1,TRBV12-3/TRBV12-4,TGTGCCAGCAGTCCCGACAGTGAGCAGTTCTTC,CASSPDSEQFF
once,TRBD1,TRBJ1-3,TRBV6-6,TGTGCCGGTACAGGGGGATCTGGAAACACCATATATTTT,CAGTGGSGNTIYF
NA,NA,TRBJ1-3,TRBV12-3/TRBV12-4,TGTGCCAGCAGACCGAGGGCCGGAAACACCATATATTTT,CASRPRAGNTIYF
NA,NA,TRBJ1-1,TRBV3-1/TRBV3-2,TGTGCCAGCAGCCAAGAATTGGCACCCCCGAACACTGAAGCTTTCTTT,CASSQELAPPNTEAFF
NA,NA,TRBJ1-1,TRBV6-1,TGTGCCAGCAGTGAAGATTGGGGGGGCACTGAAGCTTTCTTT,CASSEDWGGTEAFF
NA,NA,TRBJ2-1,TRBV6-5,TGTGCCAGCAGACAGACAGTCGAGCAGTTCTTC,CASRQTVEQFF
NA,TRBD2,TRBJ2-7,TRBV13,TGTGCCAGCAGCTCCAGACTAGCGGGGGCCTCCTCCTACGAGCAGTACTTC,CASSSRLAGASSYEQYF
NA,NA,TRBJ2-2,TRBV30,TGTGCCTGGAGTGTACATAGGGGCTCGGACACCGGGGAGCTGTTTTTT,CAWSVHRGSDTGELFF
NA,TRBD1,TRBJ2-3,TRBV30,TGTGCCTGGAGTGTAGGGGGCGGCAGCACAGATACGCAGTATTTT,CAWSVGGGSTDTQYF
NA,NA,TRBJ2-1,TRBV29-1,TGCAGCGTTGTTCTGTTGAGCTCCTACAATGAGCAGTTCTTC,CSVVLLSSYNEQFF
NA,NA,TRBJ1-6,TRBV11-2,TGTGCCAGCAGCCGATTACAGAGCTCACCCCTCCACTTT,CASSRLQSSPLHF
NA,TRBD1,TRBJ1-1,TRBV4-2,TGTGCCAGCAGCCAAATACATACCGGACAGGGGAGACGACTATTGAACACTGAAGCTTTCTTT,CASSQIHTGQGRRLLNTEAFF
NA,TRBD2,TRBJ2-2,TRBV29-1,TGCAGCGTTGGGCTAGCGGGAGCCGGGGAGCTGTTTTTT,CSVGLAGAGELFF
NA,TRBD1,TRBJ1-5,TRBV10-2,TGCGCCAGCAGTGAGAGGGGACAGGTGTGGGATCAGCCCCAGCATTTT,CASSERGQVWDQPQHF
NA,NA,TRBJ1-1,TRBV6-1,TGTGCCAGCAGTGAAGCACGGGGGGTACCGAACACTGAAGCTTTCTTT,CASSEARGVPNTEAFF